This TCR beta chain originates from a study of vaccination and CD4 T cells after COVID-19 (dated by TCRdb to between 2021 and 2024). With regard to the full study: Convalescent patients had a positive SARS-CoV-2 result on nasal swab PCR, and of these patients, nine had mild disease and one had severe disease. In the convalescent cohort there were six males and four females, among whom were two Hispanic individuals, seven Caucasians, two Asians and one multiracial person. Each participant got two doses of either the Pfizer-BioNTech BNT162b2 vaccine (n=8) or the Moderna mRNA-1273 vaccine (n=2). Overlapping spike peptide pools from SARS-CoV-2 and from the common cold coronaviruses HCoV-NL63, HCoV-OC43 and HCoV-229E were used as culture stimuli. Post-COVID blood samples from convalescent patients were collected a median of roughly 100 days after diagnosis, with a range of roughly 30 to 170 days. In around 9 COVID-19 convalescent patients and a few infection-naive healthy vaccine recipients, researchers compared the spike-specific CD4+ TCR repertoire from before mRNA vaccination with the repertoire from after. As controls, cultures received a CEFX viral epitope pool (the positive control), an HIV-1 Nef peptide pool (the negative control), or no peptide at all. Post-vaccine blood samples were obtained a median of about 72 days after the second vaccine dose, with a range of 14 to 241 days. General study outcomes and caveats: The number of convalescent patients in the study was relatively small, and the study did not examine early timepoints following natural infection. The median count of SARS-CoV-2-reactive clonotypes went up from 21 after infection to some 38 after vaccination, although the change was not significant. Among convalescent patients, a median about 87% of the SARS-CoV-2-reactive clones seen after vaccination appeared only after vaccination, which suggests priming specific to the vaccine. In convalescent patients, nearly all vaccine-specific clones (304 of 307) were found to be mono-reactive for SARS-CoV-2 spike rather than cross-reactive with common cold coronaviruses.

By sample share, this clonotype is large (0.1 to 1%). Its antigen has not been determined. No per-base quality is available; no much larger clone lies one base away. The sample's treatment or condition label is to be understood as: roughly 10-day PBMC culture with coronavirus spike peptide pools or control peptides (ViraFEST assay). The ViraFEST assay was used in the study, in which antigen-specific T cells were expanded with peptide pools and expanded clonotypes were subsequently identified by TCR sequencing. The positive SARS-CoV-2 PCR tests of the convalescent patients were dated from March to December 2020, before the Alpha, Beta and Delta variants emerged in the United States. Over 1.5 million PBMCs per well were cultured in IMDM with approximately 5.2% human AB serum and 9 to 10 IU/ml IL-2, plus 10 ug/ml peptide pools. Half of the culture medium was replaced with fresh IL-2-containing medium on days 3 and 7. After around 11 days of culture, CD4+ T cells were isolated by negative selection using the EasySep CD4+ T cell isolation kit. PBMCs were separated from whole blood using Ficoll-Paque Plus gradient centrifugation and then either used fresh or cryopreserved at -140C. Culture conditions were generally each tested in triplicate wells.

Libraries were prepared through PCR. DNA from cultured CD4+ T cells underwent TCR sequencing with the Oncomine TCR Beta short-read assay at the Johns Hopkins FTIC core. The QIAamp micro DNA kit was used to extract genomic DNA from the cultured CD4+ T cells. Oncomine TCR Beta libraries made from cultured CD4+ T cells were pooled using unique dual indexes and sequenced on an Illumina iSeq 100. On the authors' methods: Non-productive sequences were filtered out, and CDR3s that did not start with C, did not end with F or W, or were shorter than 7 amino acids were discarded. The MANAFEST web application was used to identify antigen-specific clonotypes by comparing peptide-stimulated wells against reference wells and other culture wells. Positive clones required FDR below 0.05, an odds ratio above 5, and productive frequency above 0.1% in at least two of three replicate wells. A clonotype counted as cross-reactive if it showed significant expansion both in the SARS-CoV-2 spike wells and in at least one common cold coronavirus spike condition. CDR3 homology was assessed with Levenshtein distances (stringdist) and unrooted phylogenetic trees (ape) in R version 3.6.1. TCRdb trimmed the raw reads at Q25, called clones with MiXCR and kept productive beta chains. Every entry covers one CDR3 protein and lists the most common genes and DNA from its rows. These V and J calls rely on TCRdb rather than the paper's analysis. A total of 9,500 to 13,000 distinct CDR3 sequences appear in this sample, about 30% of them only once. The ten top clones hold roughly 9.8% of the sample.

The source was CD4+ T cells from blood, cultured in vitro, collected after SARS-CoV-2 vaccination. This receptor was identified in a human donor who had recovered from COVID-19.

The CDR3 sequence is CASSSRTGAPYEQYF. The DNA sequence is TGTGCCAGCAGTTCCAGGACAGGAGCACCCTACGAGCAGTACTTC. The chain uses TRBV27 and TRBJ2-7; 7 bases in the junction line up with TRBD1. V is pruned by 4 bases and J by 2 bases, leaving 8 bases of the junction without a gene match. CDR1 and CDR2 are read off the germline V gene (reference sequence) as MNHEY and SMNVEV. CDR3 length: 15 amino acids, cysteine to phenylalanine. Only the CDR3 DNA is retained, 45 bases long and in frame from the first base.